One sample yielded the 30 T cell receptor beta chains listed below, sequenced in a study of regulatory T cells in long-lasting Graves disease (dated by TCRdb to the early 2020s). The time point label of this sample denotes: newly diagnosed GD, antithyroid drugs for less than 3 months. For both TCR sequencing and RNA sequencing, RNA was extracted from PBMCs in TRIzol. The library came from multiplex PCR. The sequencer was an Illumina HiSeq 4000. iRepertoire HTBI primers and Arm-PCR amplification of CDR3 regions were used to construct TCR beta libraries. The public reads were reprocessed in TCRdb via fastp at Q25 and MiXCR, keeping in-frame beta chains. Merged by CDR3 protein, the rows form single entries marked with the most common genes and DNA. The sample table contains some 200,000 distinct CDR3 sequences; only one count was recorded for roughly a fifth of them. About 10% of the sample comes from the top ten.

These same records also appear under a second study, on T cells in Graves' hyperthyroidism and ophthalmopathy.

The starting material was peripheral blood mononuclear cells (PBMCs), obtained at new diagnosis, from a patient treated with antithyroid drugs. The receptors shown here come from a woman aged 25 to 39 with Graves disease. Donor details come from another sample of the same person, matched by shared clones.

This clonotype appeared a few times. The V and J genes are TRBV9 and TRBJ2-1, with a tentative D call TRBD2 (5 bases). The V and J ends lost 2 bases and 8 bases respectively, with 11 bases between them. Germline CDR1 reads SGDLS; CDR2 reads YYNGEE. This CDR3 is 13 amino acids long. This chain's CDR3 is CASSVELGDEQFF. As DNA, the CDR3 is TGTGCCAGCAGCGTGGAACTAGGCGATGAGCAGTTCTTC.

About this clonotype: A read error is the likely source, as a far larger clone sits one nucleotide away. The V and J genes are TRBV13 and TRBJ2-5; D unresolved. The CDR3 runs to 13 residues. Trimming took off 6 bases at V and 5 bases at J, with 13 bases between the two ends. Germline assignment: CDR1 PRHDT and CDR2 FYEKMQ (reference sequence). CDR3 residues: CASSLNHRETQYF. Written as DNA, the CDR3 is TGTGCCAGCAGTCTGAACCATAGGGAGACCCAGTACTTC.

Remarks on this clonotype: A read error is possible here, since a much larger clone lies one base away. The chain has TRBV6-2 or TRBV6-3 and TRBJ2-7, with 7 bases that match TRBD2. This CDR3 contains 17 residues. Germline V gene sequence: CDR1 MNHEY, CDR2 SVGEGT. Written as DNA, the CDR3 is TGTGCCAGCAGTGACTCCCCAGCGGGAAGCTTCGATTACGAGCAGTACTTC. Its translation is CASSDSPAGSFDYEQYF.

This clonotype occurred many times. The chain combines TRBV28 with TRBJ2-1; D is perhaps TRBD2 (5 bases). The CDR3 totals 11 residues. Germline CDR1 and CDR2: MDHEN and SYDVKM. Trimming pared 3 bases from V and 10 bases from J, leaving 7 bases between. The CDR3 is CASSLREEQFF. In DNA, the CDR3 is TGTGCCAGCAGTTTGAGGGAGGAGCAGTTCTTC.

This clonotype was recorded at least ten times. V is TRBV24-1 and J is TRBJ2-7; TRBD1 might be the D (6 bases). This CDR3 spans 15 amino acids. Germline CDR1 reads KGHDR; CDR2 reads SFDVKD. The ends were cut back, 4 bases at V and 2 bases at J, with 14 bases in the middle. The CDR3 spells CATSDPQAGAYEQYF. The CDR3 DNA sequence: TGTGCCACCAGTGACCCTCAGGCAGGGGCCTACGAGCAGTACTTC.

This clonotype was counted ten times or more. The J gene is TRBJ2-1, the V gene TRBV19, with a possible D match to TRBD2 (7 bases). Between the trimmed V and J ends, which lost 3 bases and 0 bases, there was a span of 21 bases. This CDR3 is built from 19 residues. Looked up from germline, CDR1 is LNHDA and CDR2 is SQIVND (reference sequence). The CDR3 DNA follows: TGTGCCAGTAGTATCTGGAGGGGGAGGGGTCTTAGCTCCTACAATGAGCAGTTCTTC. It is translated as CASSIWRGRGLSSYNEQFF.

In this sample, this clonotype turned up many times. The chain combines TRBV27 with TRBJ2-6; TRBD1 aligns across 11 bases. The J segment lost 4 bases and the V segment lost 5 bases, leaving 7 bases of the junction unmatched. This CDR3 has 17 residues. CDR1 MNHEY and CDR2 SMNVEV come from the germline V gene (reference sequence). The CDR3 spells CASSPGQGARGANVLTF. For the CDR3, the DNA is TGTGCCAGCAGTCCCGGACAGGGGGCGCGCGGGGCCAACGTCCTGACTTTC.

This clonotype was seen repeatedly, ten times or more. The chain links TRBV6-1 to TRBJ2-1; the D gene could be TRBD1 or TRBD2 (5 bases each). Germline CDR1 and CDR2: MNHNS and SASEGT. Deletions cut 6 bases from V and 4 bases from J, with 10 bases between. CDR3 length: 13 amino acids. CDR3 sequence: CASRGTFYNEQFF. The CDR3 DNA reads TGTGCCAGCAGAGGGACCTTTTACAATGAGCAGTTCTTC.

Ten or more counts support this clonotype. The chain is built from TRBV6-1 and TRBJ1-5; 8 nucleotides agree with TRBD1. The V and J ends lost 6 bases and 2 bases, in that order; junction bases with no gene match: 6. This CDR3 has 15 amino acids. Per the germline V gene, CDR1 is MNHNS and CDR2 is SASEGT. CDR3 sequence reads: CASRRTGSGNQPQHF. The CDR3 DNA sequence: TGTGCCAGCAGGCGGACAGGGAGCGGCAATCAGCCCCAGCATTTT.

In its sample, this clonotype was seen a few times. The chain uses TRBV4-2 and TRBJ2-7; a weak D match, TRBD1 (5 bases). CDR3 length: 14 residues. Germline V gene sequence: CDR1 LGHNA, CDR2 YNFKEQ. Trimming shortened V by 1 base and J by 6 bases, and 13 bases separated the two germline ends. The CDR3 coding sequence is TGTGCCAGCAGCCAAGGGACACTCGGACGCGAGCAGTACTTC. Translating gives CASSQGTLGREQYF.

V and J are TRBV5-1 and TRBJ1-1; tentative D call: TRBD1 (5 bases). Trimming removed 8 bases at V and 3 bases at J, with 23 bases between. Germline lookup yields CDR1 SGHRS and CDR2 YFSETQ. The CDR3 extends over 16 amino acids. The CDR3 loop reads CASGGGYPREDTEAFF. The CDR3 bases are TGCGCCAGTGGCGGGGGGTACCCCAGGGAAGACACTGAAGCTTTCTTT.

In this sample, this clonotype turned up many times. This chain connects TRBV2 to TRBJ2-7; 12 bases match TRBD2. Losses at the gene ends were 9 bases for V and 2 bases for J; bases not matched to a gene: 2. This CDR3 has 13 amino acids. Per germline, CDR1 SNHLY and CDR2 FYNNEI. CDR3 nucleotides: TGTGCCAGTAGACTAGCGGGAGCCTACGAGCAGTACTTC. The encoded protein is CASRLAGAYEQYF.

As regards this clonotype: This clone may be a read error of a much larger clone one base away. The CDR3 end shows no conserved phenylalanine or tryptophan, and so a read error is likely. CDR3 loop: CSVGHPSGEQYL. The CDR3 DNA reads TGCAGCGTTGGGCACCCCTCGGGGGAGCAGTACCTC. The chain recombines TRBV29-1 with TRBJ2-7, with D perhaps TRBD2 (5 bases). This CDR3 is built from 12 residues. The germline V gene encodes CDR1 SQVTM and CDR2 ANQGSEA. Between the trimmed V and J ends, which lost 4 bases and 7 bases, there was a span of 14 bases.

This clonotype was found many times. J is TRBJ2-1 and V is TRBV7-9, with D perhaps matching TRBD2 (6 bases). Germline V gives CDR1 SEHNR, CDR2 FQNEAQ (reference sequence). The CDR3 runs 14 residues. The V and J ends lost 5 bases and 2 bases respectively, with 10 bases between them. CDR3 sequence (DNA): TGTGCCAGCAGCGGAGGGGCTACCTACAATGAGCAGTTCTTC. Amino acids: CASSGGATYNEQFF.

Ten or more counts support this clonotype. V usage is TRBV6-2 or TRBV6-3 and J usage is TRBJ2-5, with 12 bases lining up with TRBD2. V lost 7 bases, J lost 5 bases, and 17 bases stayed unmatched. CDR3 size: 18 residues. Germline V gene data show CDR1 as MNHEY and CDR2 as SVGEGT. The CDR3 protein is CASTPYGLAGGHSETQYF. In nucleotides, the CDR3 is TGTGCCAGCACCCCTTACGGTCTAGCGGGGGGGCATTCGGAGACCCAGTACTTC.

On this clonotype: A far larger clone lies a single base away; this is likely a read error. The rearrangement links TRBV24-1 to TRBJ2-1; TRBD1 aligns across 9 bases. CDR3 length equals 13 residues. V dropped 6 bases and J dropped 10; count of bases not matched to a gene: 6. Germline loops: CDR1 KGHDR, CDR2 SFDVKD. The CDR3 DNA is TGTGCCACCAGTAGGGGACAGGGCCACGAGCAGTTCTTC. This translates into CATSRGQGHEQFF.

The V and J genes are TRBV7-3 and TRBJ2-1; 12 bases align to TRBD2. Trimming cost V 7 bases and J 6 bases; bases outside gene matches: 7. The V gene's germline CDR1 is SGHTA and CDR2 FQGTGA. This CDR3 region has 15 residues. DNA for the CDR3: TGTGCCAGCACTAGGGGACTAGCGGGTACCAATGAGCAGTTCTTC. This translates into CASTRGLAGTNEQFF.

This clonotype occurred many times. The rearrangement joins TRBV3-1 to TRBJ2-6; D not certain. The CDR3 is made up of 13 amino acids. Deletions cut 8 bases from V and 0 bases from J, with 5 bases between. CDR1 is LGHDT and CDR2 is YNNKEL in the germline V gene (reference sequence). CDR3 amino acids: CASSYSGANVLTF. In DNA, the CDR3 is TGTGCCAGCTCGTACTCTGGGGCCAACGTCCTGACTTTC. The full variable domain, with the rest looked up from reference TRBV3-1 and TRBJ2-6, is DTAVSQTPKYLVTQMGNDKSIKCEQNLGHDTMYWYKQDSKKFLKIMFSYNNKELIINETVPNRFSPKSPDKAHLNLHINSLELGDSAVYFCASSYSGANVLTFGAGSRLTVL.

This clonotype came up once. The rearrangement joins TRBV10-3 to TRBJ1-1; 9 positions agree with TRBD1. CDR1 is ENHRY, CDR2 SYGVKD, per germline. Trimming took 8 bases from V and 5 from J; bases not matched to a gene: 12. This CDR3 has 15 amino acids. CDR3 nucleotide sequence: TGTGCCATCCGGGACGGGGGACAGGGAGGAACTGAAGCTTTCTTT. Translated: CAIRDGGQGGTEAFF.

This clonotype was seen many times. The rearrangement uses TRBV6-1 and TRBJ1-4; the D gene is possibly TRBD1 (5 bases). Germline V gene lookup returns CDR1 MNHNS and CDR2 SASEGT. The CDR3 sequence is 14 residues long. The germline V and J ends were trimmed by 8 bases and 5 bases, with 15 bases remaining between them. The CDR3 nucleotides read TGTGCCAGCGCCCTGACAGTAACGAATGAAAAACTGTTTTTT. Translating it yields CASALTVTNEKLFF.

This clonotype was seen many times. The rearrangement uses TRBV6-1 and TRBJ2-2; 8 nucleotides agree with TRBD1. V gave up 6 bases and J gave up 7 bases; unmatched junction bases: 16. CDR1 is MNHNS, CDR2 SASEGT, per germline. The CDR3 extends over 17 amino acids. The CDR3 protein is CASSFPQSGGRVGELFF. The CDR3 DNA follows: TGTGCCAGCAGCTTCCCGCAATCAGGGGGCAGGGTCGGGGAGCTGTTTTTT.

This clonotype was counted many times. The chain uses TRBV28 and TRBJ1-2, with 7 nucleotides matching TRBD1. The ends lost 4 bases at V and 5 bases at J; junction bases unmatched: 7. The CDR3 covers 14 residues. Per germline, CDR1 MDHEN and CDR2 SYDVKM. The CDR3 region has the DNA TGTGCCAGCAGTTCTGGCGGGACAGCTTATGGCTACACCTTC. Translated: CASSSGGTAYGYTF.

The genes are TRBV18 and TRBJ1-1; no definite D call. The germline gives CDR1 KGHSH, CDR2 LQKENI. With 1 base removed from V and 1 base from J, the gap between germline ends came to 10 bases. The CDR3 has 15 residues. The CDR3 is CASSPLVGTNTEAFF. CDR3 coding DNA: TGTGCCAGCTCACCACTTGTAGGAACGAACACTGAAGCTTTCTTT.

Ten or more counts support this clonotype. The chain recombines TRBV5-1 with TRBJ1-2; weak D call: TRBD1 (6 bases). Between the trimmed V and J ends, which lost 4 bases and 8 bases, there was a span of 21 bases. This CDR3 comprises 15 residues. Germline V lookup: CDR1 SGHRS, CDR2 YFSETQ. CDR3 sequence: CASSGDGTPGGGYTF. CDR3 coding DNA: TGCGCCAGCAGCGGAGACGGGACACCCGGTGGGGGCTACACCTTC.

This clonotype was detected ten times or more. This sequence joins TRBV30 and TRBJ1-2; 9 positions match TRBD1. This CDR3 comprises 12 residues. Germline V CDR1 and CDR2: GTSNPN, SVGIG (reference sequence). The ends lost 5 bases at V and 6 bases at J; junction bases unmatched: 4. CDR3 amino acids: CAWADRGNGYTF. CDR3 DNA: TGTGCCTGGGCCGACAGGGGGAATGGCTACACCTTC.

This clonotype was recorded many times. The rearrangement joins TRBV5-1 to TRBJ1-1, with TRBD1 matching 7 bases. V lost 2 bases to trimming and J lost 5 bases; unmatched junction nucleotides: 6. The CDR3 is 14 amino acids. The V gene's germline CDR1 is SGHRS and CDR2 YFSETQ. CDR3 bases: TGCGCCAGCAGCTTTCGACAGGGTGGGACTGAAGCTTTCTTT. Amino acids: CASSFRQGGTEAFF.

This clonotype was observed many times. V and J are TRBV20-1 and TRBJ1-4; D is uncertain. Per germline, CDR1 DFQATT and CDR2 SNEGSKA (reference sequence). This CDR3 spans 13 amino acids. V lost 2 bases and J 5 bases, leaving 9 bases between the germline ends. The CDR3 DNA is TGCAGTGCTAGAAGCCATGAAAATGAAAAACTGTTTTTT. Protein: CSARSHENEKLFF.

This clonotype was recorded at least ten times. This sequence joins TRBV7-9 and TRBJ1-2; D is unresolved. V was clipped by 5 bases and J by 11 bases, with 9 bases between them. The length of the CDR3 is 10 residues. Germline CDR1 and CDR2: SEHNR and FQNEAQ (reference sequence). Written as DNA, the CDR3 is TGTGCCAGCAGCGAGGTTGGGTACACCTTC. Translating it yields CASSEVGYTF. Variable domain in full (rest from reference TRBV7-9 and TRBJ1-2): DTGVSQNPRHKITKRGQNVTFRCDPISEHNRLYWYRQTLGQGPEFLTYFQNEAQLEKSRLLSDRFSAERPKGSFSTLEIQRTEQGDSAMYLCASSEVGYTFGSGTRLTVV.

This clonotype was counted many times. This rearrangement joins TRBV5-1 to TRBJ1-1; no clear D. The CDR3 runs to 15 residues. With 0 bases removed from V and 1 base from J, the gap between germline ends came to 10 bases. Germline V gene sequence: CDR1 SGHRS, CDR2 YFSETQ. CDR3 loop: CASSLELVGNTEAFF. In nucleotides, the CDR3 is TGCGCCAGCAGCTTGGAACTCGTGGGGAACACTGAAGCTTTCTTT.

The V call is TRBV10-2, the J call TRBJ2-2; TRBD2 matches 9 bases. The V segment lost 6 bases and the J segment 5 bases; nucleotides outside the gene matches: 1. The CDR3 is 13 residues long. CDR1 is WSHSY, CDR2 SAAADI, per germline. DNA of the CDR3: TGCGCCAGCAGGGCGGGGGGGACCGGGGAGCTGTTTTTT. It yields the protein CASRAGGTGELFF.